Reported below is one T cell receptor (beta chain). The specificity of this receptor is unknown. Base-call qualities are not available, and no considerably larger clone is one nucleotide away. Data came from an Illumina NovaSeq 6000. cDNA libraries for TCRalpha and TCRbeta were prepared by 5'RACE using constant-segment primers, with sample barcodes and unique molecular identifiers added. Trizol reagent was used to extract RNA from every sample. Libraries were amplified in two PCR steps, with a second sample barcode and Illumina TruSeq adapters added in the second step. Sequencing of libraries was performed on an Illumina NovaSeq with 2 x 150 bp paired-end reads. Processing in the source paper ran as follows. Reads were demultiplexed and collapsed into UMI-guided consensus sequences with migec v1.2.7. With mixcr v2.1.11, UMI consensuses were aligned to TRA and TRB V and J templates and assembled into clonotypes. A clonotype was counted as expanded or contracted only if both edgeR and NoisET called the change significant, with noise models trained on biological replicates. For edgeR calls, the thresholds were a false discovery rate-adjusted p below 0.01 and a log2 fold-change of 1. PCA with hierarchical clustering of max-normalized trajectories of the 1000 most abundant clonotypes was used as exploratory dynamics analysis. Separately sequenced CD4+ and CD8+ repertoires were used to assign a CD4 or CD8 phenotype to each responding clone. Starting from the raw public reads, TCRdb applied fastp trimming at Q25, assembled clones with MiXCR and retained in-frame beta chains. Rows with one shared CDR3 protein collapse into an entry with the most common genes and DNA. TCRdb assigned the V and J calls; the authors' analysis was not used. The sample contains 250,000 to 300,000 distinct CDR3 sequences, more than 15% of them found a single time. The top ten constitute approximately 23% of the sample.

Ficoll-Paque density gradient centrifugation was the method used to isolate PBMCs. This sample is drawn from a study of T-cell memory formation after mild COVID-19 listed by TCRdb under 2021. The study in broad terms: TCR sequence clusters from the two donors were largely donor specific. In two donors, T-cell clones that expanded and contracted after mild COVID-19 were followed by sequencing TCRalpha and TCRbeta repertoires longitudinally. Two young, previously healthy adult volunteers, one female and one male, were included in the cohort.

V is cut back by 4 bases and J by 5 bases, with 8 bases in the junction unmatched. Looking up the germline V gene yields CDR1 SGHTA and CDR2 FQGNSA. Counted from cysteine to phenylalanine, this CDR3 has 16 amino acids. Only the CDR3 portion is preserved as DNA: 48 bases, with reading frame beginning at the first base. What the research found in general, with its limitations: Balanced CD4/CD8 phenotypes were observed for clones contracting from day 15 to 85, whereas a bias towards CD4+ was observed for a second wave of clones expanding from day 15 to 37. The second-wave clones that peaked on day 37 were not confirmed to be SARS-CoV-2 specific. Some responding clones were detected in pre-infection memory, suggesting pre-existing cross-reactive memory T cells joined the SARS-CoV-2 response. Contracting CD4+ clones were found mainly in CM and EM memory subsets, while CD8+ clones were enriched in EMRA. Only two mild cases were covered by the study, and larger cohorts that include severe cases with pre-infection samples were considered necessary.

This sequence originates from a man between 18 and 29 years old who had mild COVID-19 (a few samples of this study predate the infection). The sample titles of this study are shuffled in the database, so cell type and time point are left out; the donor was told from shared clones. Recombination connected TRBV7-2 to TRBJ2-5; 12 central bases correspond to TRBD2. The specimen sequenced was PBMCs or a T cell subset sorted from them (not recorded which). The nucleotide sequence reads as follows: TGTGCCAGCAGCTCACGACTAGCGGGGGTCGGGGAGACCCAGTACTTC. The resulting protein is CASSSRLAGVGETQYF.